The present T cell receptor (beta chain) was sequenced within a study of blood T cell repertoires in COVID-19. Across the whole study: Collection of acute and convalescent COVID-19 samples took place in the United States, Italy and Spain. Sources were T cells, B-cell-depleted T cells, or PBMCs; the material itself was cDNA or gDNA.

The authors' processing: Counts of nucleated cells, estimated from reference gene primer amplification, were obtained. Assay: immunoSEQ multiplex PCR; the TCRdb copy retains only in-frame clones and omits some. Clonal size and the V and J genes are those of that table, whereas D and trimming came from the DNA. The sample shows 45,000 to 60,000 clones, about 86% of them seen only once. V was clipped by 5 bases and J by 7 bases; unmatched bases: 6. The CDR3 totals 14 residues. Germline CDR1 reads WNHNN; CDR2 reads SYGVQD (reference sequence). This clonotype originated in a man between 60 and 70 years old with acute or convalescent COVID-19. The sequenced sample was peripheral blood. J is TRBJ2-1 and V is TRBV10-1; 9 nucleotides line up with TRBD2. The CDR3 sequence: CASSIGTSWNEQFF. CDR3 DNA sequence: TGCGCCAGCAGTATCGGGACTAGCTGGAATGAGCAGTTCTTC.